This T cell receptor (beta chain) originates from a study of blood T cell repertoires in COVID-19. Authors' analysis steps: Amplifying reference gene primers gave estimates of nucleated cell counts. Measured with immunoSEQ multiplex PCR; TCRdb has only the in-frame clones, and not every one. That table supplies the V and J calls and clone size; D and trimming were determined from the DNA. Among under 250,000 clones listed, roughly 80% were seen once. Trimming removed 5 bases from V and 5 bases from J; junction bases left unmatched: 3. This CDR3 contains 12 residues. The germline gives CDR1 SQVTM, CDR2 ANQGSEA.

Source material: peripheral blood. This receptor was identified in a woman aged 18-35 years with acute or convalescent COVID-19. V is TRBV29-1 and J is TRBJ2-7, with 10 bases matching TRBD1. CDR3: CSVRQGAHEQYF. In DNA, the CDR3 is TGCAGCGTTCGACAGGGGGCCCACGAGCAGTACTTC.